This TCR beta chain was identified in a study of PD-1 blockade in classical Hodgkin lymphoma. In the study overall: Intravenous infusions of nivolumab 3 mg/kg reached patients every 2 weeks. Study-wide results and caveats: Among the patients, those starting nivolumab under 1 year after ASCT were excluded. It was CD4+ TCR diversity, not CD8+, that rose significantly by C4D1. Newly diagnosed patients were said to have less baseline TCR diversity than healthy donors did.

The data were produced by immunoSEQ multiplex PCR, yet TCRdb's version contains in-frame clones alone and is incomplete. Altogether more than 90,000 clones are present, roughly 76% being singletons, with the ten largest covering around 17%. Each and every patient relapsed after autologous stem cell transplantation, and patients got differing brentuximab vedotin exposure. Trimming took off 5 bases at V and 5 bases at J, with 13 bases between the two ends. Germline V CDR1 and CDR2: SGHDT, YYEEEE. This CDR3 has 13 residues. Remarks on this clone: What it binds is unknown.

This receptor was taken from a human donor with classical Hodgkin lymphoma. The input for sequencing was peripheral blood mononuclear cells (PBMCs), taken before the second cycle of nivolumab. The rearrangement uses TRBV5-6 and TRBJ1-2; tentative D call: TRBD1 (6 bases). CDR3 sequence reads: CASSPQGRYGYTF. The CDR3 DNA reads TGTGCCAGCAGTCCCCAGGGGCGGTATGGCTACACCTTC.